Presented here are 18 T cell receptor beta chains from one specimen sequenced in a study of blood T cell repertoires in COVID-19. Produced via immunoSEQ multiplex PCR; TCRdb's table is partial and in-frame only. Of more than 200,000 clones in the sample, 80% to 90% were seen once. Sequencing was done on a sample of peripheral blood. These receptors were obtained from a man aged 25 to 40 with active or convalescent COVID-19.

In its sample, this clone was seen a few times. V usage is TRBV19 and J usage is TRBJ1-6, with TRBD1 as a possible D gene (6 bases). V was shortened by 8 bases and J by 7 bases, with 12 bases between the two germline ends. Looked up from germline, CDR1 is LNHDA and CDR2 is SQIVND (reference sequence). The CDR3 has 13 amino acids. This CDR3 reads CASGTGPNSPLHF. CDR3 in DNA: TGTGCCAGTGGTACAGGGCCCAATTCACCCCTCCACTTT.

The J gene is TRBJ2-5, the V gene TRBV5-6, with TRBD2 identical over 10 bases. In germline, CDR1 is SGHDT, CDR2 YYEEEE. The CDR3 runs 16 residues. With V trimmed by 1 base and J by 5 bases, 8 bases remained unmatched. CDR3 sequence reads: CASSLMASGGYETQYF. DNA of the CDR3: TGTGCCAGCAGCTTGATGGCTAGCGGGGGTTATGAGACCCAGTACTTC. The complete variable domain, with remaining parts taken from reference TRBV5-6 and TRBJ2-5, reads DAGVTQSPTHLIKTRGQQVTLRCSPKSGHDTVSWYQQALGQGPQFIFQYYEEEERQRGNFPDRFSGHQFPNYSSELNVNALLLGDSALYLCASSLMASGGYETQYFGPGTRLLVL.

The gene calls are TRBV2 and TRBJ1-5; D is unresolved. Germline V CDR1 and CDR2: SNHLY, FYNNEI. The CDR3 consists of 14 residues. Trimming removed 3 bases at V and 0 bases at J, with 6 bases between. The CDR3 bases are TGTGCCAGCAGTGACGGGAGTAGCAATCAGCCCCAGCATTTT. Residues: CASSDGSSNQPQHF.

This clone has only a few counts. V usage is TRBV5-6 and J usage is TRBJ1-2; D not certain. The CDR3 totals 15 residues. Trimming cost V 0 bases and J 4 bases, with 13 bases left between them. Germline CDR1 SGHDT, CDR2 YYEEEE. This chain's CDR3 is CASSLVTARGYGYTF. In nucleotides, the CDR3 is TGTGCCAGCAGCTTGGTAACAGCTCGGGGCTATGGCTACACCTTC. Looking up the rest from reference TRBV5-6 and TRBJ1-2 gives the full variable domain: DAGVTQSPTHLIKTRGQQVTLRCSPKSGHDTVSWYQQALGQGPQFIFQYYEEEERQRGNFPDRFSGHQFPNYSSELNVNALLLGDSALYLCASSLVTARGYGYTFGSGTRLTVV.

This chain connects TRBV19 to TRBJ1-5; no definite D call. The CDR3 covers 16 residues. The V and J ends lost 3 bases and 0 bases respectively, with 12 bases between them. The germline gives CDR1 LNHDA, CDR2 SQIVND (reference sequence). CDR3 amino acids: CASSMAQSYSNQPQHF. The DNA of the CDR3 is TGTGCCAGTAGTATGGCACAGAGCTATAGCAATCAGCCCCAGCATTTT.

This chain joins TRBV27 and TRBJ2-7; 9 bases fit TRBD1. Losses at the gene ends were 3 bases for V and 1 base for J; bases not matched to a gene: 4. The germline CDR1 and CDR2 sequences are MNHEY and SMNVEV (reference sequence). The CDR3 has 15 residues. The CDR3 protein is CASSFGTGSSYEQYF. The CDR3 nucleotides are TGTGCCAGCAGTTTCGGGACAGGGTCTTCCTACGAGCAGTACTTC.

The table lists this clone with a few counts. The chain carries TRBV27 and TRBJ2-1; 9 nucleotides align to TRBD1. Germline V gene data show CDR1 as MNHEY and CDR2 as SMNVEV (reference sequence). This CDR3 has 14 amino acids. After removal of 5 bases from V and 9 bases from J, the junction contained 8 bases not matched to a gene. CDR3 DNA sequence: TGTGCCAGCAGTGACCGGGACAGGGTTGGTGAGCAGTTCTTC. Protein product: CASSDRDRVGEQFF.

This chain links TRBV30 with TRBJ2-3; D might be TRBD1 (5 bases). Germline-derived CDR1 and CDR2 are GTSNPN and SVGIG (reference sequence). This CDR3 comprises 15 residues. V was cut by 2 bases and J by 3 bases, with 15 bases left in between. The CDR3 reads CAWSPGARRTDTQYF. The DNA of the CDR3 is TGTGCCTGGAGTCCTGGGGCTCGTCGGACAGATACGCAGTATTTT.

The CDR3 loop is CASSSGLAGIQFF. In nucleotides, the CDR3 is TGTGCCAGCAGTTCCGGACTAGCCGGGATTCAGTTCTTC. V and J are TRBV27 and TRBJ2-1, with 8 nucleotides matching TRBD2. J was trimmed by 13 bases and V by 4 bases; bases with no gene match: 9. Looked up from germline, CDR1 is MNHEY and CDR2 is SMNVEV (reference sequence). This CDR3 has 13 residues.

The chain joins TRBV30 to TRBJ1-6; D unclear. Between the trimmed V and J ends, which lost 5 bases and 10 bases, there was a span of 15 bases. This CDR3 comprises 13 residues. CDR1 is GTSNPN and CDR2 is SVGIG in the germline V gene (reference sequence). The DNA for the CDR3 is TGTGCCTGGGATTTCACGGGGAGATCACCCCTCCACTTT. It yields the protein CAWDFTGRSPLHF.

The V and J genes are TRBV5-6 and TRBJ2-7; 10 bases align to TRBD1. CDR1 and CDR2 from the germline V gene are SGHDT and YYEEEE. The CDR3 runs to 15 residues. Unmatched junction bases numbered 2, after V lost 0 bases and J lost 2 bases. In DNA, the CDR3 is TGTGCCAGCAGCTTGGGGACAGGGGGTCCCTACGAGCAGTACTTC. This codes for CASSLGTGGPYEQYF.

This chain uses TRBV4-2 with TRBJ2-1; unclear D gene. This CDR3 has 15 amino acids. The V and J ends lost 3 bases and 6 bases respectively, with 15 bases between them. Germline V gene sequence: CDR1 LGHNA, CDR2 YNFKEQ. CDR3 sequence: CASSQTEGESNEQFF. CDR3 in DNA: TGTGCCAGCAGCCAGACGGAAGGAGAGTCCAATGAGCAGTTCTTC.

The chain couples TRBV19 to TRBJ1-5; D perhaps matches TRBD1 (5 bases). The CDR3 has 14 amino acids. The germline V gene has CDR1 LNHDA and CDR2 SQIVND (reference sequence). V lost 9 bases, J lost 0 bases, and 12 bases lay in between. CDR3: CASQDRYSNQPQHF. The CDR3 region has the DNA TGTGCCAGCCAAGACAGATATAGCAATCAGCCCCAGCATTTT. The variable domain in full, completed from reference TRBV19 and TRBJ1-5, reads DGGITQSPKYLFRKEGQNVTLSCEQNLNHDAMYWYRQDPGQGLRLIYYSQIVNDFQKGDIAEGYSVSREKKESFPLTVTSAQKNPTAFYLCASQDRYSNQPQHFGDGTRLSIL.

This chain uses TRBV10-3 with TRBJ1-1; TRBD1 aligns across 8 bases. The CDR3 totals 17 residues. CDR1 is ENHRY and CDR2 is SYGVKD in the germline V gene. The V and J ends lost 4 bases and 0 bases, in that order; junction bases with no gene match: 10. The CDR3: CAISAGTGGIMNTEAFF. The CDR3 DNA follows: TGTGCCATCAGTGCCGGGACAGGCGGAATTATGAACACTGAAGCTTTCTTT.

The chain joins TRBV5-4 to TRBJ2-6; D call uncertain. Germline-derived CDR1 and CDR2 are SGHNT and YYREEE (reference sequence). V gave up 0 bases and J gave up 2 bases, with 9 bases separating them. The CDR3 runs 16 residues. CDR3 sequence: CASSLVEFTGANVLTF. The CDR3 DNA is TGTGCCAGCAGCTTGGTTGAGTTCACTGGGGCCAACGTCCTGACTTTC.

The chain recombines TRBV9 with TRBJ2-3; D remains unclear. The CDR3 sequence is 12 residues long. Trimming pared 4 bases from V and 2 bases from J, leaving 5 bases between. Per the germline V gene, CDR1 is SGDLS and CDR2 is YYNGEE. The CDR3 reads CASSRVTDTQYF. CDR3 sequence (DNA): TGTGCCAGCAGCCGAGTCACAGATACGCAGTATTTT.

V and J are TRBV7-9 and TRBJ1-6, with TRBD1 as a possible D gene (6 bases). Germline V gives CDR1 SEHNR, CDR2 FQNEAQ (reference sequence). There are 16 residues in the CDR3. V lost 5 bases and J lost 6, with 17 bases in between. As DNA, the CDR3 is TGTGCCAGCAGCCCCCGAGGGGACACCACTAATTCACCCCTCCACTTT. Amino acids: CASSPRGDTTNSPLHF. Full variable domain (rest looked up from reference TRBV7-9 and TRBJ1-6): DTGVSQNPRHKITKRGQNVTFRCDPISEHNRLYWYRQTLGQGPEFLTYFQNEAQLEKSRLLSDRFSAERPKGSFSTLEIQRTEQGDSAMYLCASSPRGDTTNSPLHFGNGTRLTVT.

The chain uses TRBV7-6 and TRBJ2-7; weak D call: TRBD2 (5 bases). The CDR3 has 12 amino acids. The V end lost 5 bases, the J end lost 7 bases, and 12 bases lay between the germline ends. Germline CDR1 reads SGHVS; CDR2 reads FNYEAQ. The CDR3 bases are TGTGCCAGCAGCGGGCCAACGGGGGAGCAGTACTTC. Translating gives CASSGPTGEQYF.